The 10 T cell receptor beta chains listed next were all sequenced from one sample in a study of cytomegalovirus exposure and HLA in healthy donors. Primers: 60 Vbeta forward and 13 Jbeta reverse. Sequenced by immunoSEQ multiplex PCR; TCRdb stores in-frame clones only, minus some. In the table there are around 100,000 clones, approximately 70% of which are singletons. Sequencing was done on a sample of PBMCs. The source of these receptors is a man between 25 and 39 years old in good health and CMV-seropositive.

This rearrangement joins TRBV7-2 to TRBJ2-2; no clear D gene. The CDR3 runs to 13 residues. CDR1 is SGHTA and CDR2 is FQGNSA in the germline V gene. Between the trimmed V and J ends, which lost 2 bases and 7 bases, there was a span of 8 bases. The CDR3 region has the DNA TGTGCCAGCAGCTTATTCCGAGGCGGGGAGCTGTTTTTT. The encoded protein is CASSLFRGGELFF.

The sample holds a few counts of this clone. The V gene is TRBV9, the J gene TRBJ2-5; TRBD1 is a possible D gene (6 bases). The CDR3 sequence is 14 residues long. Germline CDR1 reads SGDLS; CDR2 reads YYNGEE. V shed 0 bases and J shed 5 bases, with 11 bases lying between them. In DNA form, the CDR3 reads TGTGCCAGCAGCGTAGGTTGGGGGCTGGAGACCCAGTACTTC. The encoded protein is CASSVGWGLETQYF.

This clone has a handful of counts. The chain carries TRBV29-1 and TRBJ1-1; perhaps TRBD1 as D (5 bases). Germline V gene data show CDR1 as SQVTM and CDR2 as ANQGSEA. The length of the CDR3 is 16 residues. V gave up 4 bases and J gave up 0 bases, with 18 bases separating them. The CDR3 spells CSVVGVGGVMNTEAFF. CDR3 coding DNA: TGCAGCGTTGTGGGGGTGGGGGGGGTCATGAACACTGAAGCTTTCTTT.

The J gene is TRBJ2-7, the V gene TRBV5-4; no clear D gene. The V gene's germline CDR1 is SGHNT and CDR2 YYREEE (reference sequence). V was cut by 4 bases and J by 1 base, with 6 bases left in between. This CDR3 region has 12 residues. CDR3 residues: CASSPGSYEQYF. Written as DNA, the CDR3 is TGTGCCAGCAGCCCGGGTTCCTACGAGCAGTACTTC.

This clone was seen more than once but under ten times. The rearrangement links TRBV5-1 to TRBJ1-6, with 9 bases lining up with TRBD1. Germline CDR1 is SGHRS and CDR2 is YFSETQ. J lost 6 bases, V lost 4 bases, and 8 bases had no gene match. CDR3 length: 16 residues. Written as DNA, the CDR3 is TGCGCCAGCAGCCCGGGACAGGGAACCATTAATTCACCCCTCCACTTT. Its protein product is CASSPGQGTINSPLHF. Looking up the rest from reference TRBV5-1 and TRBJ1-6 gives the full variable domain: KAGVTQTPRYLIKTRGQQVTLSCSPISGHRSVSWYQQTPGQGLQFLFEYFSETQRNKGNFPGRFSGRQFSNSRSEMNVSTLELGDSALYLCASSPGQGTINSPLHFGNGTRLTVT.

This chain joins TRBV27 and TRBJ1-1, with 7 bases that match TRBD1. Germline V gives CDR1 MNHEY, CDR2 SMNVEV (reference sequence). The V gene end was trimmed by 0 bases and the J gene end by 5 bases; junction bases not matched to a gene: 0. This CDR3 spans 13 amino acids. In DNA form, the CDR3 reads TGTGCCAGCAGTTTATCGACAGGGACTGAAGCTTTCTTT. This translates into CASSLSTGTEAFF.

This clone has just a few counts. The rearrangement joins TRBV6-5 to TRBJ2-7, with D possibly being TRBD1 (5 bases). The CDR3 length is 15 residues. The germline CDR1 and CDR2 sequences are MNHEY and SVGAGI. The germline V and J ends were trimmed by 3 bases and 4 bases, with 16 bases remaining between them. The CDR3 bases are TGTGCCAGCAGTTATTCAGGAGCAGGGTGGTACGAGCAGTACTTC. Its protein product is CASSYSGAGWYEQYF.

This chain links TRBV2 with TRBJ2-7; TRBD2 might be the D (5 bases). Per germline, CDR1 SNHLY and CDR2 FYNNEI. The CDR3 consists of 14 residues. The V end lost 2 bases, the J end lost 3 bases, and 11 bases lay between the germline ends. The CDR3 nucleotides read TGTGCCAGCAGTGAACTTCCCGGACTCTACGAGCAGTACGTC. This gives the protein CASSELPGLYEQYV.

The CDR3 protein is CSAEGQSGGENTEAFF. DNA of the CDR3: TGCAGCGCCGAGGGTCAGTCAGGGGGCGAGAACACTGAAGCTTTCTTT. This chain joins TRBV29-1 and TRBJ1-1, with 8 bases fitting TRBD1. Germline V gene data show CDR1 as SQVTM and CDR2 as ANQGSEA. The CDR3 contains 16 residues. V lost 7 bases to trimming and J lost 1 base; unmatched junction nucleotides: 14.

V and J are TRBV28 and TRBJ2-7; 11 bases match TRBD2. Germline V CDR1 and CDR2: MDHEN, SYDVKM. The length of the CDR3 is 16 residues. Trimming took 5 bases from V and 3 from J; bases not matched to a gene: 9. CDR3 nucleotide sequence: TGTGCCAGCAGTCCCCGGACTAGCGGGTATCGCTACGAGCAGTACGTC. Residues: CASSPRTSGYRYEQYV.